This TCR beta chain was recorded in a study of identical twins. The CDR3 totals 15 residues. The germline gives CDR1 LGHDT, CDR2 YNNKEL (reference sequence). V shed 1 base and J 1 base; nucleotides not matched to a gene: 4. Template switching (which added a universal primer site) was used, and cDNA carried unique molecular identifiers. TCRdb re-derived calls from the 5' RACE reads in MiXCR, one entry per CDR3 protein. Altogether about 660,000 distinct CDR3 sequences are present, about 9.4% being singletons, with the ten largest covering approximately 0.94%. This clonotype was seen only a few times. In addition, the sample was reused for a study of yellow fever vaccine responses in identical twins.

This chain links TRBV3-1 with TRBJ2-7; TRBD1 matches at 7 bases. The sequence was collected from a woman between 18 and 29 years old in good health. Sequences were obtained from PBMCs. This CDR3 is CASSQGPTGSYEQYF. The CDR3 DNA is TGTGCCAGCAGCCAAGGCCCGACAGGGTCCTACGAGCAGTACTTC.